The TCR beta chain under discussion was sequenced for a study of blood T cell repertoires in COVID-19. Turning to the study itself: PBMCs, B-cell-depleted T cells, or T cells were the source of the cDNA or gDNA that made up the material.

Original analysis: Scientists estimated how many nucleated cells there were by amplifying reference gene primers. Profiling relied on immunoSEQ multiplex PCR, and the TCRdb table lists in-frame clones only, not all of them. That table is the source of V, J and clone size, and D and trimming were worked out from the DNA. The sample yields some 150,000 clones, roughly 86% seen once. This clonotype was obtained from a man aged 65-85 years with acute or convalescent COVID-19. Sequencing was done on a sample of peripheral blood.

The CDR3, as DNA: TGTGCCAGCAGTTTGATCAGGGGGAATGAAAAACTGTTTTTT. Translating gives CASSLIRGNEKLFF. The chain carries TRBV27 and TRBJ1-4; 7 bases fit TRBD1. The CDR3 sequence is 14 residues long. V trimming: 3 bases; J trimming: 5 bases; junction bases outside the gene matches: 3. Germline V gene sequence: CDR1 MNHEY, CDR2 SMNVEV (reference sequence).